Listed below are T cell receptor beta chains from one sample, sequenced in a study of radiotherapy plus CTLA-4 blockade in lung cancer. Generated by immunoSEQ multiplex PCR, the TCRdb table keeps only in-frame clones and is missing some. The sample comprises about 80,000 clones, about 79% of which are singletons, and roughly 22% rests with the top ten. Here the sequenced sample was peripheral blood, taken from a patient treated with radiotherapy plus ipilimumab. The receptors were gathered from a human donor with non-small cell lung cancer whose response to radiotherapy plus ipilimumab could not be evaluated. Some clones in this sample may be carry-over from other donors' samples. Each CDR3 is given with its conserved first and last residue. The D gene is left open where the match is weak. Part of the rows lack a size; the others show once, few, many or a class for expanded clones.

D gene,J gene,V gene,clone size,CDR3 protein,CDR3 DNA
-,TRBJ2-2,TRBV12-5,-,CASGLSAGTSNTGELFF,TGTGCTAGTGGTTTGTCCGCCGGGACATCGAACACCGGGGAGCTGTTTTTT
TRBD1,TRBJ1-6,TRBV11-2,few,CASSPGGQGRSYNSPLHF,TGTGCCAGCAGCCCAGGGGGTCAGGGTCGCTCCTATAATTCACCCCTCCACTTT
TRBD1,TRBJ1-4,TRBV18,-,CASSTEDRRLSTNEKLFF,TGTGCCAGCTCAACAGAGGACAGGCGCCTTTCAACTAATGAAAAACTGTTTTTT
-,TRBJ1-4,TRBV28,-,CASRSGSTNEKLFF,TGTGCCAGCAGGTCGGGGTCAACTAATGAAAAACTGTTTTTT
-,TRBJ1-2,TRBV19,-,CASTADYGYTF,TGTGCCAGTACCGCAGACTATGGCTACACCTTC
TRBD1,TRBJ2-3,TRBV30,-,CAWSVTGGWTDTQYF,TGTGCCTGGAGTGTTACAGGGGGCTGGACAGATACGCAGTATTTT
-,TRBJ2-5,TRBV6-1,-,CASSGAKGRRAREQYF,TGTGCCAGCAGTGGAGCAAAGGGACGGAGGGCCCGGGAGCAGTACTTC
-,TRBJ1-3,TRBV19,-,CASSMIGTSSGNTIYF,TGTGCCAGTAGTATGATTGGAACTAGCTCTGGAAACACCATATATTTT
-,TRBJ1-6,TRBV5-1,-,CASSLMDQGRNSPLHF,TGCGCCAGCAGCTTGATGGATCAAGGGAGGAATTCACCCCTCCACTTT
TRBD1,TRBJ2-2,TRBV5-4,-,CASSLGGGQANTGELFF,TGTGCCAGCAGCTTAGGGGGTGGACAGGCGAACACCGGGGAGCTGTTTTTT
-,TRBJ2-2,TRBV6-5,few,CASSLLSTGELFF,TGTGCCAGCAGCCTGTTGAGCACCGGGGAGCTGTTTTTT
TRBD2,TRBJ2-3,TRBV28,-,CASSRTGGGGDTQYF,TGTGCCAGCAGCCGAACGGGGGGGGGCGGAGATACGCAGTATTTT
-,TRBJ1-5,TRBV28,-,CASSSSLVSAGQPQHF,TGTGCCAGCAGTTCGTCCCTTGTATCAGCGGGTCAGCCCCAGCATTTT
TRBD1,TRBJ2-7,TRBV5-1,-,CASSSGQGGPYEQYF,TGCGCCAGCAGCTCCGGACAGGGGGGCCCCTACGAGCAGTACTTC
TRBD1,TRBJ1-2,TRBV9,-,CASSVAGQGYGYTF,TGTGCCAGCAGCGTAGCCGGACAGGGGTATGGCTACACCTTC
-,TRBJ1-1,TRBV6-5,-,CASSFVGAYTEAFF,TGTGCCAGCAGTTTCGTGGGGGCGTACACTGAAGCTTTCTTT
TRBD2,TRBJ2-1,TRBV5-1,once,CASSPGGAPYNEQFF,TGCGCCAGCAGCCCCGGGGGGGCCCCCTACAATGAGCAGTTCTTC
TRBD1,TRBJ1-2,TRBV6-1,-,CASSESPDRGHSGYTF,TGTGCCAGCAGTGAATCCCCCGACAGGGGGCATAGTGGCTACACCTTC
-,TRBJ2-3,TRBV6-6,-,CASSYGGSRDTQYF,TGTGCCAGCAGTTACGGTGGTAGCAGAGATACGCAGTATTTT
-,TRBJ2-1,TRBV30,-,CAWSGGGGANNEQFF,TGTGCCTGGAGTGGTGGTGGGGGGGCAAACAATGAGCAGTTCTTC
-,TRBJ1-2,TRBV10-3,-,CAISDGPNYGYTF,TGTGCCATCAGTGATGGCCCTAACTATGGCTACACCTTC
TRBD1,TRBJ2-7,TRBV5-6,-,CASSLRDRGPYEQYF,TGTGCCAGCAGCCTCCGGGACAGGGGGCCCTACGAGCAGTACTTC
-,TRBJ1-2,TRBV19,few,CASSMAAASGYGYTF,TGTGCCAGTAGTATGGCGGCAGCCTCCGGCTATGGCTACACCTTC
-,TRBJ1-2,TRBV28,-,CASSFYREGYTF,TGTGCCAGCAGTTTCTACAGGGAAGGCTACACCTTC
TRBD2,TRBJ2-5,TRBV7-9,-,CASSSLAGGRETQYF,TGTGCCAGCAGCTCCCTAGCGGGGGGGCGGGAGACCCAGTACTTC
-,TRBJ2-5,TRBV5-1,-,CASSLEGTETQYF,TGCGCCAGCAGCTTAGAGGGAACGGAGACCCAGTACTTC
TRBD2,TRBJ2-1,TRBV6-5,-,CASSYLPGGLYNEQFF,TGTGCCAGCAGTTACTTGCCGGGGGGGCTTTACAATGAGCAGTTCTTC
-,TRBJ2-7,TRBV7-2,few,CASSLLAGGDEQYF,TGTGCCAGCAGCTTACTAGCCGGCGGGGACGAGCAGTACTTC